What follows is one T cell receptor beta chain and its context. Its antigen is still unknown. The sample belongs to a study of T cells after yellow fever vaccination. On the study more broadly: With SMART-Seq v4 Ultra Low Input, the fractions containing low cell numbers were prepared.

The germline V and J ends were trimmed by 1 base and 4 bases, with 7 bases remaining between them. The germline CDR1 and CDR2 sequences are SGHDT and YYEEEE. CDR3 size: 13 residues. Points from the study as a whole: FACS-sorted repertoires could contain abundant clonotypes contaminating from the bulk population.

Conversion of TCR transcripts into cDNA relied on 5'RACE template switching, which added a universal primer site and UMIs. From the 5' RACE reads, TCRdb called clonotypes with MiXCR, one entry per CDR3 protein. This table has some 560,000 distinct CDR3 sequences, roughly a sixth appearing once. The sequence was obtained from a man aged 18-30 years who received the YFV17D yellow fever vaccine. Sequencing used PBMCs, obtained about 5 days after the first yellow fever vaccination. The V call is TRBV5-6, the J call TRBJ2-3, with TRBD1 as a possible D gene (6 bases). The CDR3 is CASSLKGADTQYF. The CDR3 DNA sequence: TGTGCCAGCAGCTTGAAGGGGGCAGATACGCAGTATTTT.